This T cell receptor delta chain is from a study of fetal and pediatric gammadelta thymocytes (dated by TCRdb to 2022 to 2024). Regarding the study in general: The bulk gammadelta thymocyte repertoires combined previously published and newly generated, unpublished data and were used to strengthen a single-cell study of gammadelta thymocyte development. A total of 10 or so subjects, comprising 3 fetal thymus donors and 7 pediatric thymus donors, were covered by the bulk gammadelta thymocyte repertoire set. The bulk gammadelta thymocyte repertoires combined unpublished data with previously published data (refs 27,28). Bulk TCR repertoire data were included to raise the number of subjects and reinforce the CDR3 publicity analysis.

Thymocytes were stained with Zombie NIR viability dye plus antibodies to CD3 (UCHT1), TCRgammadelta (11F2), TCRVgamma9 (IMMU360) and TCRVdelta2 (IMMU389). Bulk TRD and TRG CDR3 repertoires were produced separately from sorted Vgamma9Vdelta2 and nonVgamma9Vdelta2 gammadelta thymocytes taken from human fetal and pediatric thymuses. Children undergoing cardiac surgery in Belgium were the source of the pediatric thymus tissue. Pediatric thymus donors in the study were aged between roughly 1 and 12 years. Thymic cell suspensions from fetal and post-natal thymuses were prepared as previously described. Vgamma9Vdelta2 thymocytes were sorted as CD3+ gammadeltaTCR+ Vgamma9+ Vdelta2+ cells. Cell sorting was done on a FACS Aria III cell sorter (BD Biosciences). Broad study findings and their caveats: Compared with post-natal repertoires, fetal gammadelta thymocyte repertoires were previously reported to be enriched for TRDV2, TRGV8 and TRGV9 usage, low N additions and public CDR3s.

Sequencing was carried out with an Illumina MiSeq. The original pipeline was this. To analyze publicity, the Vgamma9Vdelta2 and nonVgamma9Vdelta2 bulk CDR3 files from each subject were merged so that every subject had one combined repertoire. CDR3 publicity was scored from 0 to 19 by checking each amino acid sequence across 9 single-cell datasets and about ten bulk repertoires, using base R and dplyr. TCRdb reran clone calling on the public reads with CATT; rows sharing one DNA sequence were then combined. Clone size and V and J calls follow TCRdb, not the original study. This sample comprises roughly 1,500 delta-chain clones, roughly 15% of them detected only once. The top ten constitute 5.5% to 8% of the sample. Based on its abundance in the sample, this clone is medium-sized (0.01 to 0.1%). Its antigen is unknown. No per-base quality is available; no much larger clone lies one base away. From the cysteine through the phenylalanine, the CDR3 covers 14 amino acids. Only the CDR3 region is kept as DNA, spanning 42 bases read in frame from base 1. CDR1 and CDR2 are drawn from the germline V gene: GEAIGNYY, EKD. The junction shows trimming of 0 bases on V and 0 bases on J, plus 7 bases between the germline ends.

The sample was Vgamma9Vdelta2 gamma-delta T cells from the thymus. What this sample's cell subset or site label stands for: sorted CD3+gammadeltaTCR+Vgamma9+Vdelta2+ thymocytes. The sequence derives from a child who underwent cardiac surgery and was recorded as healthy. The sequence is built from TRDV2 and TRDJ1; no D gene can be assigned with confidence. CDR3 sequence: CACDTDQYTDKLIF. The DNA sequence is TGTGCCTGTGACACCGACCAGTACACCGATAAACTCATCTTT.